These T cell receptor beta chains were read from a single sample in a study of Graves' ophthalmopathy and Graves' hyperthyroidism. Each CDR3 protein gets one entry after TCRdb re-called the multiplex PCR reads with MiXCR. The sample carries about 620,000 distinct CDR3 sequences, about 20% recorded once. The sequencing input was peripheral blood. The receptors shown here come from a woman aged 18-29 years with stable Graves' hyperthyroidism. Some clones in this sample may be carry-over from other donors' samples. Both conserved end residues are part of each CDR3. The D gene is left open where the match is weak. Size is omitted from some rows. Given values are once, few, many or a class for expanded clones.

TRBV19	many	TRBJ2-7	13	TRBD1	TGTGCCAGCAAGGGACAGCCTTCCTACGAGCAGTACTTC	CASKGQPSYEQYF
TRBV27	.	TRBJ1-2	18	.	TGTGCCAGCAGCCCCCTTCCGGGTCTCGTAACATTTAACTATGGCTACACCTTC	CASSPLPGLVTFNYGYTF
TRBV4-1	many	TRBJ1-5	14	TRBD1	TGTGCCAGCAGAGGACAGGGGAGCAATCAGCCCCAGCATTTT	CASRGQGSNQPQHF
TRBV27	.	TRBJ2-7	14	TRBD2	TGTGCCAGCAGTTGGCGGGGGTCGCATTACGAGCAGTACTTC	CASSWRGSHYEQYF
TRBV7-3	many	TRBJ1-2	15	TRBD1	TGTGCCAGCAGCTTACGTCCGGGACAGGGAGTCGGCTACACCTTC	CASSLRPGQGVGYTF
TRBV30	few	TRBJ2-7	13	.	TGTGCCTGGAGTGTCGGCAGGGCCTACGAGCAGTACTTC	CAWSVGRAYEQYF
TRBV28	few	TRBJ1-1	16	.	TGTGCCAGCAGTTTTCTCGCAGGGGAGTTTGTGGCTGAAGCTTTCTTT	CASSFLAGEFVAEAFF
TRBV24-1	.	TRBJ1-5	13	.	TGTGCCACCAGTGCACAGGGTCATCAGCCCCAGCATTTT	CATSAQGHQPQHF
TRBV4-3	.	TRBJ2-5	14	.	TGCGCCAGCAGCCAAGCGGCAGGTGGAGAGACCCAGTACTTC	CASSQAAGGETQYF
TRBV2	.	TRBJ2-2	15	TRBD1	TGTGCCAGCAGACTCCGGGACAGGGCTACCGGGGAGCTGTTTTTT	CASRLRDRATGELFF
TRBV6-4	.	TRBJ1-2	15	TRBD1	TGTGCCAGCAGTGAAGACCAGGGGGTGTCTGATGGCTACACCTTC	CASSEDQGVSDGYTF
TRBV20-1	many	TRBJ1-2	12	.	TGCAGTGCTAGAAACAGAGTCTATGGCTACACCTTC	CSARNRVYGYTF
TRBV27	many	TRBJ1-2	13	.	TGTGCCAGCAGCCCCGTATTTACCTATGGCTACACCTTC	CASSPVFTYGYTF
TRBV12-3/TRBV12-4	many	TRBJ2-7	15	TRBD1	TGTGCCAGCAGCCGGGGACAGGGGCGCTCCTACGAGCAGTACTTC	CASSRGQGRSYEQYF
TRBV7-2	many	TRBJ1-5	15	.	TGTGCCAGCAGCTCGGAGGGGGGGCCAGGGCGGCCCCAGCATTTT	CASSSEGGPGRPQHF
TRBV20-1	few	TRBJ2-7	17	.	TGCAGTGCTACAGGATACGGTGAGCAGGGGTTCTCCTACGAGCAGTACTTC	CSATGYGEQGFSYEQYF
TRBV20-1	many	TRBJ2-4	14	TRBD2	TGCAGTGCAGAAAGGGGCGGGAGCCAAAACATTCAGTACTTC	CSAERGGSQNIQYF
TRBV6-1	many	TRBJ2-7	13	.	TGTGCCAGCAGTGGGTCAGGCCACTACGAGCAGTACTTC	CASSGSGHYEQYF
TRBV6-5	many	TRBJ1-1	12	.	TGTGCCAGCCAAGATCCGAACACTGAAGCTTTCTTT	CASQDPNTEAFF
TRBV12-3/TRBV12-4	many	TRBJ2-4	16	.	TGTGCCAGCAGTCGCCATTCCGGGGCAGGGCGAAACATTCAGTACTTC	CASSRHSGAGRNIQYF
TRBV27	many	TRBJ1-2	16	TRBD1	TGTGCCAGCAGTTTGACCGGGACAGGGACTAACTATGGCTACACCTTC	CASSLTGTGTNYGYTF
TRBV27	many	TRBJ2-2	16	TRBD2	TGTGCCAGCAGTTTGCGGGGGGCACGGTACACCGGGGAGCTGTTTTTT	CASSLRGARYTGELFF
TRBV27	few	TRBJ1-1	15	TRBD1	TGTGCCAGCAGCCCCGACAGGGGACAGAACACTGAAGCTTTCTTT	CASSPDRGQNTEAFF
TRBV27	many	TRBJ1-1	11	.	TGTGCCAGCAGTTTCAAGGGCTCAGCTTTCTTT	CASSFKGSAFF
TRBV5-6	few	TRBJ2-3	16	TRBD2	TGTGCCAGCAGCTTTAGGCTAGCGGGAGATACAGATACGCAGTATTTT	CASSFRLAGDTDTQYF
TRBV20-1	many	TRBJ1-1	11	.	TGCAGTGCCAGGGGCGACACTGAAGCTTTCTTT	CSARGDTEAFF
TRBV11-2	.	TRBJ2-5	17	TRBD2	TGTGCCAGCAGCCTGACTAGCGGGGGAGCTTTGGGAGAGACCCAGTACTTC	CASSLTSGGALGETQYF
TRBV20-1	many	TRBJ1-1	14	.	TGCAGTGCTAGAGATGCGACGGAGAACACTGAAGCTTTCTTT	CSARDATENTEAFF
TRBV6-1	many	TRBJ1-5	16	.	TGTGCCAGCAGTGGCCGACAGGCGAACGTCAATCAGCCCCAGCATTTT	CASSGRQANVNQPQHF
TRBV27	.	TRBJ2-7	15	TRBD1	TGTGCCAGCAGTTTGGGCCGGGACAGGGACTACGAGCAGTACTTC	CASSLGRDRDYEQYF
TRBV20-1	many	TRBJ1-1	14	.	TGCAGTGCTAGTGACATGACGGGGGCCACTGAAGCTTTCTTT	CSASDMTGATEAFF
TRBV7-9	few	TRBJ1-2	12	.	TGTGCCAGCAGAAGCAGGTTGGAGGGCTACACCTTC	CASRSRLEGYTF
TRBV27	few	TRBJ2-7	17	TRBD2	TGTGCCAGCAGTGCCATCCGGCTAGCGGGGAAATCAAACGAGCAGTACTTC	CASSAIRLAGKSNEQYF
TRBV29-1	many	TRBJ1-2	10	.	TGCAGCGTTGAGGACTATGGCTACACCTTC	CSVEDYGYTF
TRBV6-1	.	TRBJ1-2	15	.	TGTGCCAGCAGTGAGGGAGGGGACGGAGACTATGGCTACACCTTC	CASSEGGDGDYGYTF
TRBV5-5	many	TRBJ1-1	13	.	TGTGCCAGCAGCCCGGGGTACAACACTGAAGCTTTCTTT	CASSPGYNTEAFF
TRBV29-1	many	TRBJ2-7	11	.	TGCAGCGTTGCGGACTTCTACGAGCAGTACTTC	CSVADFYEQYF
TRBV30	many	TRBJ1-2	12	.	TGTGCCTGGAGGACAACTAACTATGGCTACACCTTC	CAWRTTNYGYTF
TRBV6-5	.	TRBJ1-6	15	TRBD1	TGTGCCAGCAGTTTTGGACAGGCGGCGGATTCACCCCTCCACTTT	CASSFGQAADSPLHF
TRBV28	many	TRBJ2-7	14	.	TGTGCCAGCGCCTACGGACAGCCTCCCTACGAGCAGTACTTC	CASAYGQPPYEQYF
TRBV5-5	many	TRBJ1-1	15	TRBD1	TGTGCCAGCAGCTCACCCGGGACAGGGAACACTGAAGCTTTCTTT	CASSSPGTGNTEAFF
TRBV5-1	.	TRBJ1-2	13	.	TGCGCCAGCAGCTTGGCCGATAGGAGGGGCTACACCTTC	CASSLADRRGYTF
TRBV5-1	.	TRBJ2-5	15	.	TGCGCCAGCAGCTTCAGACGGCGGGGCCAAGAGACCCAGTACTTC	CASSFRRRGQETQYF
TRBV7-9	many	TRBJ1-1	15	TRBD1	TGTGCCAGCAGCATGGGGACAGGGAGGAACACTGAAGCTTTCTTT	CASSMGTGRNTEAFF
TRBV28	.	TRBJ1-2	17	.	TGTGCCAGCAGTTTCCCCTTTGACCGGACGGGGAGTGGTGGCTACACCTTC	CASSFPFDRTGSGGYTF
TRBV20-1	many	TRBJ2-7	14	.	TGCAGTGCTAGAGATGAAACAGGGCGGTACGAGCAGTACTTC	CSARDETGRYEQYF
TRBV10-3	many	TRBJ2-5	14	.	TGTGCCATCAGTGAGCCAACGGAACAAGAGACCCAGTACTTC	CAISEPTEQETQYF
TRBV6-1	many	TRBJ2-2	16	.	TGTGCCAGCAGTCCCGGACGGCGGGGGAACACCGGGGAGCTGTTTTTT	CASSPGRRGNTGELFF
TRBV6-5	many	TRBJ2-5	15	.	TGTGCCAGCAGTTACAGCGTGGACGGTCGGGGGACCCAGTACTTC	CASSYSVDGRGTQYF
TRBV7-3	.	TRBJ2-5	16	.	TGTGCCAGCAGCCAAACGGGGGCTAGCGGTTACGAGACCCAGTACTTC	CASSQTGASGYETQYF
TRBV14	.	TRBJ1-1	13	.	TGTGCCAGCAGCATAACAGGGCCCACTGAAGCTTTCTTT	CASSITGPTEAFF
TRBV19	many	TRBJ1-5	14	.	TGTGCCAGTAATTCAGGGGATAGCAATCAGCCCCAGCATTTT	CASNSGDSNQPQHF